This T cell receptor beta chain is from a study of molecular identifiers for immune sequencing clone quantification. This clonotype came up a few times. TCRdb ran MiXCR on the PCR reads and lists one entry per CDR3 protein. The data contain 490,000 or so distinct CDR3 sequences, 25% of them singletons. Sequences were obtained from naive CD8+ T cells from blood, with Jurkat cell RNA spiked in. Noted subset: FACS-sorted CD8+CD4-CCR7+CD45RA+ naive T cells. The origin of this receptor is a human donor in good health. Some libraries in this study had Jurkat cell RNA spiked in.

This chain's CDR3 is CASSLPGTGRSEAFF. In DNA form, the CDR3 reads TGTGCCAGCAGCCTACCCGGGACAGGGAGAAGTGAAGCTTTCTTT. This sequence joins TRBV28 and TRBJ1-1; 9 bases line up with TRBD1. The CDR3 has 15 residues. Germline V CDR1 and CDR2: MDHEN, SYDVKM. Losses at the gene ends were 6 bases for V and 7 bases for J; bases not matched to a gene: 12.